The 27 T cell receptor beta chains given below trace back to one sample, sequenced in a study of graft-versus-host responses after intestinal transplantation (dated by TCRdb to the early 2020s). Library preparation employed the immunoSEQ multiplex PCR assay. The clones in this table, taken by TCRdb from immuneACCESS, are in-frame only. Not every clone is retained; where verified, under half of the shortfall comes from an unresolved V gene, and the cause of the rest is unknown. This sample comprises roughly 50,000 clones, 91% of them detected only once. Roughly 5.5% of the sample belongs to the ten largest clones. The source material was PBMCs, sampled 650 to 670 days after intestinal transplant. These receptor sequences come from a human patient who received an intestinal transplant, so some T cells may come from the graft donor.

The V and J genes are TRBV2 and TRBJ2-7, with TRBD2 identical over 7 bases. V gave up 11 bases and J gave up 0 bases; unmatched junction bases: 10. The CDR3 sequence is 14 residues long. In germline, CDR1 is SNHLY, CDR2 FYNNEI. The CDR3 DNA reads TGTGCCGGACTAGGGACGGAGAGCTCCTACGAGCAGTACTTC. Its translation: CAGLGTESSYEQYF.

The rearrangement joins TRBV15 to TRBJ1-5; maybe TRBD1 (6 bases). The CDR3 length is 13 residues. Trimming pared 6 bases from V and 5 bases from J, leaving 11 bases between. The V gene's germline CDR1 is LNHNV and CDR2 YYDKDF (reference sequence). The CDR3 spells CATSWRGDQPQHF. The CDR3 nucleotides are TGTGCCACCAGTTGGAGGGGGGATCAGCCCCAGCATTTT.

The CDR3 DNA reads as TGTGCCTGGAGTGAGCCGGCGACAGGGGGCGCGAGCTATGGCTACACCTTC. This translates into CAWSEPATGGASYGYTF. J is TRBJ1-2 and V is TRBV30; 10 bases line up with TRBD1. Germline-derived CDR1 and CDR2 are GTSNPN and SVGIG (reference sequence). The CDR3 loop spans 17 amino acids. Trimming cost V 1 base and J 4 bases; bases outside gene matches: 12.

The chain combines TRBV6-1 with TRBJ2-7, with D perhaps TRBD1 (6 bases). Trimming took 2 bases from V and 3 from J, leaving 17 bases between them. Germline loops: CDR1 MNHNS, CDR2 SASEGT. The CDR3 is made up of 16 amino acids. CDR3 region: CASSEISVQGNYEQYF. The CDR3, as DNA: TGTGCCAGCAGTGAAATCTCGGTACAGGGTAACTACGAGCAGTACTTC.

This clone was seen once. The J gene is TRBJ1-5, the V gene TRBV19; no reliable D call. V lost 8 bases to trimming and J lost 2 bases, with 10 bases between them. CDR3 size: 13 residues. Germline-derived CDR1 and CDR2 are LNHDA and SQIVND (reference sequence). CDR3 region: CASFGKGNQPQHF. CDR3 sequence (DNA): TGTGCCAGTTTTGGTAAGGGCAATCAGCCCCAGCATTTT.

The chain combines TRBV19 with TRBJ1-1; 7 bases fit TRBD1. In germline, CDR1 is LNHDA, CDR2 SQIVND (reference sequence). Trimming cost V 10 bases and J 7 bases; bases outside gene matches: 9. This CDR3 contains 12 residues. DNA of the CDR3: TGTGCCACCACGGACAGGAACGGTGAAGCTTTCTTT. Its protein product is CATTDRNGEAFF.

This chain uses TRBV27 with TRBJ1-5; 9 nucleotides agree with TRBD1. Per germline, CDR1 MNHEY and CDR2 SMNVEV (reference sequence). This CDR3 contains 14 residues. The V segment lost 6 bases and the J segment 6 bases; nucleotides outside the gene matches: 6. The CDR3 coding sequence is TGTGCCAGCAGAGCCGGGACAGGGACTCAGCCCCAGCATTTT. Translated: CASRAGTGTQPQHF.

CDR3 in DNA: TGTGCCAGCAGCTCAGGGGTATATAATTCACCCCTCCACTTT. It codes for CASSSGVYNSPLHF. The gene calls are TRBV7-9 and TRBJ1-6, with D perhaps TRBD1 (6 bases). This CDR3 spans 14 amino acids. V lost 4 bases, J lost 4 bases, and 8 bases lay in between. CDR1 SEHNR and CDR2 FQNEAQ come from the germline V gene (reference sequence).

The V and J genes are TRBV4-2 and TRBJ2-5, with D perhaps TRBD2 (5 bases). CDR1 LGHNA and CDR2 YNFKEQ come from the germline V gene. V lost 2 bases to trimming and J lost 5 bases, with 9 bases between them. This CDR3 region has 13 residues. CDR3 sequence (DNA): TGTGCCAGCAGCCAATCCGGGGTCGAGACCCAGTACTTC. It specifies CASSQSGVETQYF.

J is TRBJ2-1 and V is TRBV15, with D unclear. The ends were cut back, 0 bases at V and 6 bases at J, with 12 bases in the middle. CDR1 LNHNV and CDR2 YYDKDF come from the germline V gene (reference sequence). The CDR3 spans 15 residues. The CDR3 coding sequence is TGTGCCACCAGCAGAGATCTTGTTCCCCCCAATGAGCAGTTCTTC. Protein product: CATSRDLVPPNEQFF.

V is TRBV2 and J is TRBJ1-1, with D tentatively TRBD1 (6 bases). V was cut by 4 bases and J by 1 base, with 19 bases left in between. Germline V gene sequence: CDR1 SNHLY, CDR2 FYNNEI. The CDR3 sequence is 17 residues long. The CDR3 DNA sequence: TGTGCCAGCAGTGGGACTGCTTACAGGGCCTCGAACACTGAAGCTTTCTTT. It specifies CASSGTAYRASNTEAFF.

This rearrangement joins TRBV5-6 to TRBJ2-7; D gene ambiguous. The CDR3 runs 15 residues. CDR1 is SGHDT and CDR2 is YYEEEE in the germline V gene. V lost 4 bases, J lost 0 bases, and 14 bases lay in between. In nucleotides, the CDR3 is TGTGCCAGCAGCCGAAGGGTCCTTTCCTCCTACGAGCAGTACTTC. Protein product: CASSRRVLSSYEQYF.

The V and J genes are TRBV14 and TRBJ1-2, with TRBD1 as a possible D gene (6 bases). The V gene's germline CDR1 is SGHDN and CDR2 FVKESK. The V end was cut by 0 bases, the J end by 4 bases, with 12 bases between. The CDR3 contains 15 residues. This chain's CDR3 is CASSQEVQGIYGYTF. The CDR3 DNA reads as TGTGCCAGCAGCCAAGAAGTCCAGGGGATCTATGGCTACACCTTC.

The genes are TRBV27 and TRBJ2-1; no clear D gene. The length of the CDR3 is 14 residues. Per germline, CDR1 MNHEY and CDR2 SMNVEV (reference sequence). Trimming took 7 bases from V and 1 from J, leaving 11 bases between them. In DNA form, the CDR3 reads TGTGCCAGCAATAGCCTGGGGTCCTACAATGAGCAGTTCTTC. Translating it yields CASNSLGSYNEQFF.

As for this clone: Other DNA sequences in this specimen translate into the identical CDR3. V gene TRBV5-4 combines with J gene TRBJ2-3; D is possibly TRBD2 (7 bases). Germline V gene data show CDR1 as SGHNT and CDR2 as YYREEE (reference sequence). The CDR3 runs 17 residues. V lost 4 bases and J lost 2, with 20 bases in between. CDR3 DNA: TGTGCCAGCAGCAACCCCCTGCTGCGGGGGCTCACAGATACGCAGTATTTT. It translates to CASSNPLLRGLTDTQYF.

This clone has a handful of counts. The chain has TRBV6-5 and TRBJ1-5; the D gene is possibly TRBD1 (5 bases). The CDR3 is 16 amino acids. With 0 bases removed from V and 1 base from J, the gap between germline ends came to 10 bases. Germline lookup yields CDR1 MNHEY and CDR2 SVGAGI. The CDR3 DNA follows: TGTGCCAGCAGTTACTCGTACCGGGGGAGCAATCAGCCCCAGCATTTT. As protein: CASSYSYRGSNQPQHF.

The rearrangement uses TRBV6-1 and TRBJ1-1, with 7 bases fitting TRBD1. The CDR3 contains 14 residues. Per the germline V gene, CDR1 is MNHNS and CDR2 is SASEGT. V dropped 2 bases and J dropped 1; count of bases not matched to a gene: 1. CDR3 sequence reads: CASSEQGGNTEAFF. The CDR3 DNA is TGTGCCAGCAGTGAACAGGGGGGGAACACTGAAGCTTTCTTT.

This clone was detected only a few times. This chain links TRBV19 with TRBJ1-5; tentative D call: TRBD1 (6 bases). Per the germline V gene, CDR1 is LNHDA and CDR2 is SQIVND (reference sequence). This CDR3 has 13 residues. Trimming pared 9 bases from V and 6 bases from J, leaving 15 bases between. CDR3 in DNA: TGTGCCAGCCGGACAGCCCTCGGTCAGCCCCAGCATTTT. Residues: CASRTALGQPQHF.

The chain employs TRBV27 and TRBJ1-1, with a possible D match to TRBD1 (6 bases). V was shortened by 2 bases and J by 0 bases, with 7 bases between the two germline ends. The CDR3 is made up of 14 amino acids. From germline, CDR1 is MNHEY and CDR2 SMNVEV (reference sequence). CDR3 region: CASSLTGLNTEAFF. Written as DNA, the CDR3 is TGTGCCAGCAGTTTAACAGGGCTGAACACTGAAGCTTTCTTT.

V usage is TRBV21-1 and J usage is TRBJ1-5; the D call in the table, TRBD1, was not verified against the DNA. TRBV21-1 is annotated as a pseudogene. This CDR3 spans 14 amino acids. As DNA, the CDR3 is TGTGCCAGCACCACAGGACAGGGAAATCAGCCCCAGCATTTT. Protein product: CASTTGQGNQPQHF.

J is TRBJ2-5 and V is TRBV11-2; no clear D gene. This CDR3 comprises 12 residues. The V gene lost 5 bases and the J gene lost 8 bases, with 12 bases spanning the gap. Germline assignment: CDR1 SGHAT and CDR2 FQNNGV. The CDR3 reads CASSPQGFTQYF. In nucleotides, the CDR3 is TGTGCCAGCAGCCCCCAAGGTTTTACCCAGTACTTC.

The J gene is TRBJ2-7, the V gene TRBV11-2; perhaps D is TRBD1 or TRBD2 (6 bases each). Per germline, CDR1 SGHAT and CDR2 FQNNGV. The CDR3 spans 14 residues. The ends were cut back, 5 bases at V and 6 bases at J, with 17 bases in the middle. CDR3: CASSTPRGAPEQYF. CDR3 DNA: TGTGCCAGCAGCACCCCGAGGGGGGCTCCCGAGCAGTACTTC.

The genes are TRBV9 and TRBJ2-3, with a possible D match to TRBD2 (7 bases). Looked up from germline, CDR1 is SGDLS and CDR2 is YYNGEE. This CDR3 has 16 residues. Trimming stripped 4 bases from V and 1 base from J, with 16 bases between. In DNA, the CDR3 is TGTGCCAGCAGCCTAACCCCGGGGGGCCGCACAGATACGCAGTATTTT. Encoded protein: CASSLTPGGRTDTQYF.

The V call is TRBV18, the J call TRBJ2-7; maybe TRBD2 (5 bases). Per the germline V gene, CDR1 is KGHSH and CDR2 is LQKENI. V shed 3 bases and J shed 3 bases, with 6 bases lying between them. The CDR3 extends over 12 amino acids. The CDR3: CASSPAGYEQYF. In DNA form, the CDR3 reads TGTGCCAGCTCACCGGCGGGCTACGAGCAGTACTTC.

The J gene is TRBJ1-1, the V gene TRBV5-4, with TRBD1 matching 8 bases. Germline loops: CDR1 SGHNT, CDR2 YYREEE (reference sequence). The CDR3 loop spans 14 amino acids. Trimming at V came to 4 bases and at J to 6 bases, leaving 8 bases not matched to a gene. The CDR3 coding sequence is TGTGCCAGCAGCCACCCTACAGGGGGATCTGAAGCTTTCTTT. Translation: CASSHPTGGSEAFF.

V and J are TRBV2 and TRBJ1-5, with 8 bases aligning to TRBD1. This CDR3 contains 14 residues. Trimming removed 8 bases from V and 5 bases from J; junction bases left unmatched: 8. Germline V gene lookup returns CDR1 SNHLY and CDR2 FYNNEI. The CDR3 loop is CASGQDRADQPQHF. The DNA for the CDR3 is TGTGCCAGCGGCCAGGACAGGGCGGATCAGCCCCAGCATTTT.

J is TRBJ2-5 and V is TRBV2; D is uncertain. V lost 5 bases to trimming and J lost 1 base, with 8 bases between them. The CDR3 contains 13 residues. Looked up from germline, CDR1 is SNHLY and CDR2 is FYNNEI. CDR3 coding DNA: TGTGCCAGCAGTCAAGGGTTCCAAGAGACCCAGTACTTC. This sequence encodes CASSQGFQETQYF.